Following are 32 T cell receptor beta chains from one sample sequenced in a study of shared clonotypes between healthy human individuals. The repertoire was sequenced with immunoSEQ multiplex PCR; TCRdb's copy has only in-frame clones and lacks some. The table lists a few million clones, over 90% of them singletons. The sample consisted of naive CD4+ T cells from PBMCs. Specified subset: CD45RA+ positively selected. The origin of the receptors is a man aged 18 to 30 in good health. Some clones in this sample may be carry-over from other donors' samples.

This chain joins TRBV7-9 and TRBJ2-2; D is undetermined. Looked up from germline, CDR1 is SEHNR and CDR2 is FQNEAQ (reference sequence). The V end was cut by 0 bases, the J end by 5 bases, with 10 bases between. The CDR3 totals 15 residues. CDR3: CASSLASPRTGELFF. CDR3 coding DNA: TGTGCCAGCAGCTTAGCCAGTCCAAGGACCGGGGAGCTGTTTTTT. The entire variable domain, with the rest obtained from reference TRBV7-9 and TRBJ2-2, is as follows: DTGVSQNPRHKITKRGQNVTFRCDPISEHNRLYWYRQTLGQGPEFLTYFQNEAQLEKSRLLSDRFSAERPKGSFSTLEIQRTEQGDSAMYLCASSLASPRTGELFFGEGSRLTVL.

The chain couples TRBV7-8 to TRBJ2-7; D may be TRBD1 or TRBD2 (5 bases each). With 5 bases removed from V and 6 bases from J, the gap between germline ends came to 17 bases. Germline loops: CDR1 SGHVS, CDR2 FQNEAQ. The CDR3 is 14 amino acids. The CDR3 DNA reads TGTGCCAGCAGCACCGGGACCTTTCTTGGCGAGCAGTACTTC. This codes for CASSTGTFLGEQYF.

The chain is built from TRBV7-9 and TRBJ1-1; D uncertain. Germline V lookup: CDR1 SEHNR, CDR2 FQNEAQ (reference sequence). This CDR3 contains 15 residues. Trimming took off 2 bases at V and 0 bases at J, with 10 bases between the two ends. CDR3 nucleotides: TGTGCCAGCAGCTTAAGTCGAGGGTTGAACACTGAAGCTTTCTTT. Protein product: CASSLSRGLNTEAFF.

Regarding this clone: Other DNA variants within this sample encode the same CDR3. The chain is built from TRBV5-1 and TRBJ1-1; 7 nucleotides agree with TRBD1. Germline loops: CDR1 SGHRS, CDR2 YFSETQ. The CDR3 has 14 amino acids. V was pared by 4 bases and J by 0 bases, with 3 bases of the junction left unmatched. CDR3 residues: CASSLDRVNTEAFF. In DNA form, the CDR3 reads TGCGCCAGCAGCCTCGACAGGGTGAACACTGAAGCTTTCTTT.

The chain carries TRBV5-4 and TRBJ2-1; TRBD2 agrees at 10 bases. CDR1 and CDR2 (germline): SGHNT, YYREEE (reference sequence). V lost 2 bases and J lost 2; bases outside the gene matches: 1. This CDR3 region has 15 residues. The CDR3 protein is CASSLLAGTYNEQFF. The CDR3 DNA reads TGTGCCAGCAGCTTACTAGCGGGAACCTACAATGAGCAGTTCTTC.

V and J are TRBV7-3 and TRBJ2-5, with 13 bases lining up with TRBD2. Germline values: CDR1 SGHTA, CDR2 FQGTGA. This CDR3 is built from 18 residues. Unmatched junction bases numbered 13, after V lost 5 bases and J lost 4 bases. The CDR3 region is CASSPRRGTSGMVETQYF. The CDR3 coding sequence is TGTGCCAGCAGCCCCCGGAGAGGGACTAGCGGGATGGTAGAGACCCAGTACTTC.

The chain joins TRBV10-3 to TRBJ2-7; 12 bases align to TRBD1. The CDR3 spans 16 residues. With V trimmed by 0 bases and J by 4 bases, 4 bases remained unmatched. Germline assignment: CDR1 ENHRY and CDR2 SYGVKD. CDR3 in amino acids: CAISESAGQGAYEQYF. CDR3 in DNA: TGTGCCATCAGTGAGTCTGCGGGACAGGGGGCTTACGAGCAGTACTTC.

V gene TRBV29-1 combines with J gene TRBJ2-1; D gene uncertain. With 6 bases removed from V and 4 bases from J, the gap between germline ends came to 7 bases. Looked up from germline, CDR1 is SQVTM and CDR2 is ANQGSEA. The CDR3 is made up of 11 amino acids. The CDR3 sequence: CSVRRYNEQFF. The CDR3 coding sequence is TGCAGCGTCCGTCGTTACAATGAGCAGTTCTTC.

The CDR3 DNA reads as TGTGCCAGCTCACCTCCCCGGACAGGGGAAGATGAAGCTTTCTTT. This codes for CASSPPRTGEDEAFF. This sequence joins TRBV18 and TRBJ1-1; 9 nucleotides match TRBD1. This CDR3 contains 15 residues. V shed 3 bases and J 7 bases; nucleotides not matched to a gene: 9. Germline CDR1 reads KGHSH; CDR2 reads LQKENI. Variable domain in full (rest from reference TRBV18 and TRBJ1-1): NAGVMQNPRHLVRRRGQEARLRCSPMKGHSHVYWYRQLPEEGLKFMVYLQKENIIDESGMPKERFSAEFPKEGPSILRIQQVVRGDSAAYFCASSPPRTGEDEAFFGQGTRLTVV.

V is TRBV10-3 and J is TRBJ2-7, with 9 bases identical to TRBD1. The germline V gene has CDR1 ENHRY and CDR2 SYGVKD. Losses at the gene ends were 6 bases for V and 3 bases for J; bases not matched to a gene: 6. This CDR3 has 14 residues. The CDR3 region is CAISSQTGGYEQYF. In DNA, the CDR3 is TGTGCCATCAGCTCACAGACAGGGGGCTACGAGCAGTACTTC.

The chain joins TRBV13 to TRBJ2-7, with unresolved D. The CDR3 sequence is 12 residues long. V was cut by 2 bases and J by 4 bases, with 6 bases left in between. The germline CDR1 and CDR2 sequences are PRHDT and FYEKMQ (reference sequence). The CDR3 loop reads CASSLLAYEQYF. CDR3 nucleotides: TGTGCCAGCAGCTTACTGGCTTACGAGCAGTACTTC.

The CDR3 loop is CASSQSQRRGTEAFF. CDR3 bases: TGTGCCAGCAGCCAGTCACAGAGACGGGGCACTGAAGCTTTCTTT. V gene TRBV5-4 combines with J gene TRBJ1-1; no firm D call. The germline gives CDR1 SGHNT, CDR2 YYREEE (reference sequence). Trimming removed 4 bases at V and 4 bases at J, with 17 bases between. This CDR3 spans 15 amino acids. The full variable domain, completed using reference TRBV5-4 and TRBJ1-1, is ETGVTQSPTHLIKTRGQQVTLRCSSQSGHNTVSWYQQALGQGPQFIFQYYREEENGRGNFPPRFSGLQFPNYSSELNVNALELDDSALYLCASSQSQRRGTEAFFGQGTRLTVV.

This sequence joins TRBV9 and TRBJ2-7, with no clear D. Germline V gene data show CDR1 as SGDLS and CDR2 as YYNGEE. V was trimmed by 3 bases and J by 5 bases, leaving 18 bases between them. This CDR3 is built from 15 residues. CDR3 sequence (DNA): TGTGCCAGCAGCGCCCACAGCCTAATTGGTGACGAGCAGTACTTC. Translation gives CASSAHSLIGDEQYF.

This chain links TRBV2 with TRBJ2-3; possibly TRBD1 or TRBD2 for D (5 bases each). Germline CDR1 SNHLY, CDR2 FYNNEI. V dropped 6 bases and J dropped 3 bases, with 13 bases sitting between them. The CDR3 is 14 residues long. CDR3 DNA: TGTGCCAGCAGGGGGGACCCCGGTACAGATACGCAGTATTTT. Translating gives CASRGDPGTDTQYF.

The rearrangement uses TRBV6-5 and TRBJ2-5; D unresolved. The V end was cut by 0 bases, the J end by 4 bases, with 9 bases between. CDR1 MNHEY and CDR2 SVGAGI come from the germline V gene. CDR3 length: 14 amino acids. This CDR3 is CASSYSFRGETQYF. In DNA form, the CDR3 reads TGTGCCAGCAGTTACTCCTTCAGAGGAGAGACCCAGTACTTC.

This chain uses TRBV7-6 with TRBJ2-7; 7 positions agree with TRBD1. This CDR3 contains 15 residues. Germline V gene sequence: CDR1 SGHVS, CDR2 FNYEAQ. The trim removed 6 bases at V and 7 bases at J, leaving 15 bases unmatched. CDR3 region: CASSPRSDRSGEQYF. Here the CDR3 DNA reads TGTGCCAGCAGTCCCCGTTCGGACAGGTCCGGGGAGCAGTACTTC.

The sample holds a few counts of this clone. The genes are TRBV28 and TRBJ1-1; D remains ambiguous. The V end lost 7 bases, the J end lost 3 bases, and 9 bases lay between the germline ends. CDR3 size: 12 residues. The germline CDR1 and CDR2 sequences are MDHEN and SYDVKM. The CDR3 protein is CASKDGYTEAFF. CDR3 DNA sequence: TGTGCCAGCAAAGACGGGTACACTGAAGCTTTCTTT.

As concerns this clone: Other DNA variants within this sample encode the same CDR3. The chain couples TRBV30 to TRBJ1-1; a possible D gene is TRBD1 (6 bases). The CDR3 length is 13 residues. Trimming stripped 0 bases from V and 4 bases from J, with 9 bases between. CDR1 GTSNPN and CDR2 SVGIG come from the germline V gene (reference sequence). CDR3 nucleotides: TGTGCCTGGAGTGTAGGAGGGGGCACTGAAGCTTTCTTT. Protein: CAWSVGGGTEAFF.

The chain recombines TRBV6-4 with TRBJ2-7; D is undetermined. The V end lost 0 bases, the J end lost 6 bases, and 9 bases lay between the germline ends. Germline V gene data show CDR1 as MRHNA and CDR2 as SNTAGT. CDR3 length: 13 amino acids. CDR3 sequence: CASSDSIRSEQYF. Written as DNA, the CDR3 is TGTGCCAGCAGTGACTCTATCCGGTCCGAGCAGTACTTC.

This chain uses TRBV5-1 with TRBJ1-2; D gene unclear. This CDR3 contains 14 residues. V was clipped by 0 bases and J by 4 bases, with 10 bases between them. CDR1 and CDR2 from the germline V gene are SGHRS and YFSETQ. The CDR3 nucleotides read TGCGCCAGCAGCTTGGACAGCCTCGGCTATGGCTACACCTTC. Its translation is CASSLDSLGYGYTF.

The chain joins TRBV10-3 to TRBJ2-7; D possibly uses TRBD1 or TRBD2 (5 bases each). Germline values: CDR1 ENHRY, CDR2 SYGVKD. Trimming pared 6 bases from V and 5 bases from J, leaving 8 bases between. This CDR3 has 11 residues. CDR3 nucleotides: TGTGCCATCAGGGGGACGGACGAGCAGTACTTC. Amino acid sequence: CAIRGTDEQYF.

The chain couples TRBV28 to TRBJ1-5; 7 nucleotides match TRBD1. Germline CDR1 and CDR2: MDHEN and SYDVKM. The CDR3 runs to 15 residues. Trimming removed 5 bases from V and 4 bases from J; junction bases left unmatched: 8. The chain's CDR3 is CASSLPTGMNQPQHF. The CDR3 region has the DNA TGTGCCAGCAGTCTCCCGACAGGGATGAATCAGCCCCAGCATTTT.

The chain recombines TRBV28 with TRBJ2-7; D remains ambiguous. CDR1 MDHEN and CDR2 SYDVKM come from the germline V gene. V lost 1 base and J 6 bases, leaving 13 bases between the germline ends. The CDR3 has 14 amino acids. CDR3 bases: TGTGCCAGCAGTTTATTTCGTGTGGTAGGCGAGCAGTACTTC. Translated: CASSLFRVVGEQYF.

The chain combines TRBV25-1 with TRBJ1-2; no reliable D call. CDR3 length: 14 residues. Germline CDR1 is MGHDK and CDR2 is SYGVNS. Trimming cost V 5 bases and J 2 bases, with 12 bases left between them. CDR3 DNA sequence: TGTGCCAGCAGTCCCCACGGGGAAAACTATGGCTACACCTTC. Protein sequence: CASSPHGENYGYTF.

The chain carries TRBV30 and TRBJ2-5, with D uncertain. The CDR3 contains 14 residues. From germline, CDR1 is GTSNPN and CDR2 SVGIG (reference sequence). Trimming removed 2 bases at V and 3 bases at J, with 13 bases between. CDR3 nucleotides: TGTGCCTGGAGTAATCTGGGCGACGAAGAGACCCAGTACTTC. Translation gives CAWSNLGDEETQYF.

This chain uses TRBV30 with TRBJ2-7; D is tentatively TRBD1 or TRBD2 (7 bases each). Germline V gene sequence: CDR1 GTSNPN, CDR2 SVGIG (reference sequence). This CDR3 has 16 amino acids. V lost 3 bases and J 1 base, leaving 19 bases between the germline ends. CDR3 coding DNA: TGTGCCTGGAGACAAAGGGAGGGGGCGAAATCCTACGAGCAGTACTTC. It yields the protein CAWRQREGAKSYEQYF.

The gene calls are TRBV28 and TRBJ1-5; 8 nucleotides agree with TRBD1. From germline, CDR1 is MDHEN and CDR2 SYDVKM. With V trimmed by 5 bases and J by 0 bases, 9 bases remained unmatched. CDR3 length equals 17 residues. The CDR3 DNA follows: TGTGCCAGCAGTACTGGACAGGGAGCTTATAGCAATCAGCCCCAGCATTTT. As protein: CASSTGQGAYSNQPQHF.

J is TRBJ1-2 and V is TRBV5-4, with a possible D match to TRBD1 (5 bases). The CDR3 totals 13 residues. V gave up 3 bases and J gave up 8 bases, with 14 bases separating them. Germline V CDR1 and CDR2: SGHNT, YYREEE (reference sequence). The CDR3 region is CASSSDSPGGYTF. In DNA, the CDR3 is TGTGCCAGCAGCTCTGACAGCCCAGGGGGCTACACCTTC.

This chain uses TRBV27 with TRBJ1-5; 7 bases are shared with TRBD1. This CDR3 has 15 amino acids. Germline lookup yields CDR1 MNHEY and CDR2 SMNVEV (reference sequence). V lost 5 bases to trimming and J lost 9 bases; unmatched junction nucleotides: 13. This CDR3 is CASSPKTGAETPQHF. In DNA, the CDR3 is TGTGCCAGCAGTCCAAAAACAGGGGCCGAGACGCCCCAGCATTTT.

Concerning this clone: This CDR3 is also generated by other DNA sequences in the sample. The J gene is TRBJ2-5, the V gene TRBV5-1; D ambiguous. The CDR3 extends over 13 amino acids. Between the trimmed V and J ends, which lost 0 bases and 5 bases, there was a span of 8 bases. Per germline, CDR1 SGHRS and CDR2 YFSETQ. DNA of the CDR3: TGCGCCAGCAGCTTGGTTCTGGGCGAGACCCAGTACTTC. Encoded protein: CASSLVLGETQYF.

This clone was counted once. The CDR3 region has the DNA TGTGCCAGCAGTTCGATCCCCGCCATAGGCCAGCCCCAGCATTTT. Protein sequence: CASSSIPAIGQPQHF. This chain joins TRBV28 and TRBJ1-5, with D unresolved. Germline values: CDR1 MDHEN, CDR2 SYDVKM. This CDR3 region has 15 residues. V lost 4 bases and J lost 7, with 17 bases in between.

A few counts support this clone. The chain employs TRBV29-1 and TRBJ1-1; D is ambiguous. The CDR3 is 11 residues long. V was pared by 0 bases and J by 7 bases, with 6 bases between. Germline V lookup: CDR1 SQVTM, CDR2 ANQGSEA. CDR3 nucleotides: TGCAGCGTTGAAGAGAGGCGTGAAGCTTTCTTT. It is translated as CSVEERREAFF.